Sequencing of this T cell receptor (beta chain) was carried out in a study of blood T cell repertoires in COVID-19. TCRdb's copy holds only in-frame clones and misses some; the assay was immunoSEQ multiplex PCR. This table holds about 81,000 clones, roughly 91% found once. The receptor was isolated from a woman between 45 and 60 years old in a cohort sampled during active COVID-19. Sequencing was performed on peripheral blood.

For the CDR3, the DNA is TGTGCCAGCAGTCGAGGACTAGCGGGAAGTGAGCAGTACTTC. Its protein product is CASSRGLAGSEQYF. The V gene is TRBV7-3, the J gene TRBJ2-7; 12 nucleotides align to TRBD2. The CDR3 length is 14 residues. With 6 bases clipped from V and 7 bases from J, the junction kept 7 bases outside the gene matches. CDR1 SGHTA and CDR2 FQGTGA come from the germline V gene.